These 24 T cell receptor beta chains were sequenced from one sample in a study of blood T cell repertoires in COVID-19. Profiled with immunoSEQ multiplex PCR; TCRdb holds only in-frame clones, not every one. The sample lists roughly 100,000 clones, about 89% seen once, with about 1.7% in the top ten. Input material: peripheral blood. The source of these receptors is a human donor with active COVID-19. The donor label of this sample is uncertain.

The chain joins TRBV19 to TRBJ1-4; tentatively, D is TRBD1 (5 bases). This CDR3 is built from 14 residues. Trimming removed 3 bases at V and 5 bases at J, with 10 bases between. Looked up from germline, CDR1 is LNHDA and CDR2 is SQIVND (reference sequence). The CDR3 nucleotides are TGTGCCAGTAGTATCTCCAGGGCCAATGAAAAACTGTTTTTT. This sequence encodes CASSISRANEKLFF.

The chain has TRBV9 and TRBJ1-1; 8 nucleotides align to TRBD1. J was trimmed by 1 base and V by 3 bases; bases with no gene match: 5. The CDR3 is 15 residues long. CDR1 is SGDLS and CDR2 is YYNGEE in the germline V gene. CDR3 DNA: TGTGCCAGCAGCGAGTCCGGGACAGGGAACACTGAAGCTTTCTTT. As protein: CASSESGTGNTEAFF.

This chain uses TRBV5-1 with TRBJ2-7; weak D call: TRBD1 (5 bases). Germline-derived CDR1 and CDR2 are SGHRS and YFSETQ. CDR3 length: 13 residues. The germline V and J ends were trimmed by 1 base and 7 bases, with 12 bases remaining between them. Here the CDR3 reads CASSLFSGQEQYF. CDR3 DNA sequence: TGCGCCAGCAGCTTGTTTTCAGGGCAAGAGCAGTACTTC.

Concerning this clone itself: Within the sample, other DNA sequences also encode this same CDR3. J is TRBJ2-3 and V is TRBV6-1; 7 nucleotides agree with TRBD2. The CDR3 contains 15 residues. Looked up from germline, CDR1 is MNHNS and CDR2 is SASEGT. V was pared by 3 bases and J by 1 base, with 4 bases of the junction left unmatched. The CDR3 here is CASSEVAGGTDTQYF. The DNA of the CDR3 is TGTGCCAGCAGTGAGGTGGCGGGGGGCACAGATACGCAGTATTTT.

The chain uses TRBV6-2 or TRBV6-3 and TRBJ1-1; a possible D gene is TRBD1 (6 bases). V dropped 0 bases and J dropped 7 bases, with 15 bases sitting between them. Germline CDR1 and CDR2: MNHEY and SVGEGT. This CDR3 has 15 amino acids. The CDR3 DNA follows: TGTGCCAGCAGTTACTCCGGACAGAGAGCCAGTGAAGCTTTCTTT. Translated, it gives CASSYSGQRASEAFF.

V and J are TRBV19 and TRBJ1-1; 8 bases are a match to TRBD1. With 3 bases clipped from V and 4 bases from J, the junction kept 7 bases outside the gene matches. The CDR3 loop spans 15 amino acids. CDR1 LNHDA and CDR2 SQIVND come from the germline V gene (reference sequence). In nucleotides, the CDR3 is TGTGCCAGTAGTATTTCGCAGGGGGCGGGCACTGAAGCTTTCTTT. Amino acid sequence: CASSISQGAGTEAFF.

The chain couples TRBV10-3 to TRBJ1-2; 8 bases are a match to TRBD1. Germline CDR1 is ENHRY and CDR2 is SYGVKD. V dropped 6 bases and J dropped 3; count of bases not matched to a gene: 6. The CDR3 has 14 residues. The CDR3 loop is CAISPTGEDYGYTF. CDR3 DNA: TGTGCCATCAGCCCGACAGGGGAGGACTATGGCTACACCTTC.

The V gene is TRBV25-1, the J gene TRBJ2-1; weak D call: TRBD2 (5 bases). The ends were cut back, 3 bases at V and 3 bases at J, with 9 bases in the middle. The CDR3 totals 14 residues. Per the germline V gene, CDR1 is MGHDK and CDR2 is SYGVNS. The CDR3 here is CASSDEGVYNEQFF. The CDR3 DNA reads as TGTGCCAGCAGTGACGAGGGAGTCTACAATGAGCAGTTCTTC. Supplemented by reference TRBV25-1 and TRBJ2-1, the full variable domain reads EADIYQTPRYLVIGTGKKITLECSQTMGHDKMYWYQQDPGMELHLIHYSYGVNSTEKGDLSSESTVSRIRTEHFPLTLESARPSHTSQYLCASSDEGVYNEQFFGPGTRLTVL.

This clone was picked up one time. The chain combines TRBV5-4 with TRBJ2-1; TRBD2 matches 8 bases. V was clipped by 4 bases and J by 10 bases; unmatched bases: 7. Germline V CDR1 and CDR2: SGHNT, YYREEE (reference sequence). The CDR3 runs 13 residues. CDR3 in amino acids: CASSRPGGDEQFF. The CDR3 DNA reads TGTGCCAGCAGCCGCCCGGGAGGGGACGAGCAGTTCTTC.

J is TRBJ2-3 and V is TRBV28; maybe TRBD1 (5 bases). This CDR3 contains 16 residues. Deletions cut 3 bases from V and 0 bases from J, with 13 bases between. Germline CDR1 is MDHEN and CDR2 is SYDVKM. The CDR3 sequence: CASSLLQGRSTDTQYF. The CDR3, as DNA: TGTGCCAGCAGTTTGTTGCAGGGAAGAAGCACAGATACGCAGTATTTT.

The chain links TRBV30 to TRBJ1-1, with unresolved D. The CDR3 spans 15 residues. V gave up 0 bases and J gave up 5 bases, with 16 bases separating them. The germline gives CDR1 GTSNPN, CDR2 SVGIG (reference sequence). The CDR3 here is CAWSVRRVPGTEAFF. The DNA of the CDR3 is TGTGCCTGGAGTGTAAGGAGGGTCCCTGGGACTGAAGCTTTCTTT.

This rearrangement joins TRBV3-1 (or the pseudogene TRBV3-2) to TRBJ1-6; D unresolved. V lost 2 bases, J lost 6 bases, and 8 bases lay in between. Germline loops: CDR1 LGHDT, CDR2 YNNKEL (reference sequence). CDR3 length equals 14 residues. In DNA, the CDR3 is TGTGCCAGCAGCCAATCCACAGCTAATTCACCCCTCCACTTT. Its protein product is CASSQSTANSPLHF.

The J gene is TRBJ2-3, the V gene TRBV19; 14 bases agree with TRBD2. The CDR3 runs 17 residues. J gave up 3 bases and V 5 bases, and 7 bases lay outside the gene matches. Germline loops: CDR1 LNHDA, CDR2 SQIVND (reference sequence). The CDR3 sequence: CASSLTSGGARTDTQYF. The CDR3 DNA follows: TGTGCCAGTAGTCTGACTAGCGGGGGGGCCAGGACAGATACGCAGTATTTT.

V and J are TRBV5-1 and TRBJ2-3; tentative D call: TRBD2 (5 bases). This CDR3 spans 14 amino acids. V was cut by 4 bases and J by 4 bases, with 13 bases left in between. CDR1 and CDR2 from the germline V gene are SGHRS and YFSETQ. The CDR3 protein is CASSRELESDTQYF. CDR3 coding DNA: TGCGCCAGCAGCCGAGAACTAGAGTCAGATACGCAGTATTTT.

DNA for the CDR3: TGCAGCGTGACAGGGGGCGCTTACCAAAATGAGCAGTTCTTC. This translates into CSVTGGAYQNEQFF. The chain employs TRBV29-1 and TRBJ2-1, with 10 bases lining up with TRBD1. CDR3 size: 14 residues. The V and J ends lost 6 bases and 7 bases, in that order; junction bases with no gene match: 9. Germline V CDR1 and CDR2: SQVTM, ANQGSEA.

This chain joins TRBV6-5 and TRBJ1-2; maybe TRBD1 (5 bases). Trimming took off 4 bases at V and 4 bases at J, with 16 bases between the two ends. Germline CDR1 is MNHEY and CDR2 is SVGAGI. CDR3 size: 15 residues. The chain's CDR3 is CASSFSYRNSYGYTF. CDR3 nucleotide sequence: TGTGCCAGCAGTTTTTCGTACAGGAACTCCTATGGCTACACCTTC.

The CDR3 DNA reads TGCAGCGTGGAAAGGGTGGGGGGAACAGATACGCAGTATTTT. This encodes CSVERVGGTDTQYF. The chain joins TRBV29-1 to TRBJ2-3; TRBD2 is a possible D gene (6 bases). Germline CDR1 is SQVTM and CDR2 is ANQGSEA. V was cut by 6 bases and J by 3 bases, with 16 bases left in between. This CDR3 has 14 residues.

This chain uses TRBV29-1 with TRBJ2-3; 10 nucleotides match TRBD2. This CDR3 contains 17 residues. V lost 6 bases, J lost 1 base, and 13 bases stayed unmatched. Germline CDR1 is SQVTM and CDR2 is ANQGSEA. The CDR3 bases are TGCAGCGTCTGGCTAGCGGGGGACGGGGGGGGCACAGATACGCAGTATTTT. Protein sequence: CSVWLAGDGGGTDTQYF.

The chain couples TRBV9 to TRBJ2-1; 10 bases line up with TRBD2. Germline CDR1 reads SGDLS; CDR2 reads YYNGEE. After removal of 5 bases from V and 5 bases from J, the junction contained 4 bases not matched to a gene. This CDR3 contains 14 residues. The CDR3 spells CASRPSGGNNEQFF. CDR3 nucleotide sequence: TGTGCCAGCAGGCCTAGCGGGGGTAACAATGAGCAGTTCTTC.

This chain links TRBV2 with TRBJ1-3, with unresolved D. This CDR3 contains 13 residues. V was trimmed by 4 bases and J by 3 bases, leaving 7 bases between them. Germline CDR1 SNHLY, CDR2 FYNNEI. The CDR3 sequence: CASSGEVGNTIYF. The CDR3 DNA follows: TGTGCCAGCAGTGGGGAGGTTGGAAACACCATATATTTT.

The chain combines TRBV28 with TRBJ1-4, with D perhaps TRBD1 (5 bases). Looked up from germline, CDR1 is MDHEN and CDR2 is SYDVKM. The CDR3 runs to 17 residues. Trimming pared 3 bases from V and 0 bases from J, leaving 14 bases between. CDR3 protein: CASSFGAGRATNEKLFF. In DNA, the CDR3 is TGTGCCAGCAGTTTCGGGGCAGGGAGGGCAACTAATGAAAAACTGTTTTTT.

The CDR3 nucleotides are TGCGCCAGCGGCAACAGGGAACATCAGCCCCAGCATTTT. Translating it yields CASGNREHQPQHF. This chain links TRBV10-2 with TRBJ1-5; D might be TRBD1 (6 bases). Germline CDR1 is WSHSY and CDR2 is SAAADI. V was clipped by 8 bases and J by 5 bases, with 13 bases between them. This CDR3 comprises 13 residues.

The rearrangement links TRBV15 to TRBJ1-1; 10 bases agree with TRBD1. The CDR3 has 12 residues. In germline, CDR1 is LNHNV, CDR2 YYDKDF (reference sequence). V shed 1 base and J 12 bases; nucleotides not matched to a gene: 2. CDR3 amino acids: CATSRGQGASFF. For the CDR3, the DNA is TGTGCCACCAGCAGAGGACAGGGGGCTTCTTTCTTT. Complete variable domain (other parts from reference TRBV15 and TRBJ1-1): DAMVIQNPRYQVTQFGKPVTLSCSQTLNHNVMYWYQQKSSQAPKLLFHYYDKDFNNEADTPDNFQSRRPNTSFCFLDIRSPGLGDTAMYLCATSRGQGASFFGQGTRLTVV.

The chain employs TRBV28 and TRBJ2-1, with 10 bases aligning to TRBD2. This CDR3 has 17 amino acids. With 3 bases clipped from V and 8 bases from J, the junction kept 13 bases outside the gene matches. The V gene's germline CDR1 is MDHEN and CDR2 SYDVKM. CDR3: CASSLFHLAGDGDEQFF. The CDR3 nucleotides are TGTGCCAGCAGTTTGTTTCATCTAGCGGGGGACGGGGATGAGCAGTTCTTC.